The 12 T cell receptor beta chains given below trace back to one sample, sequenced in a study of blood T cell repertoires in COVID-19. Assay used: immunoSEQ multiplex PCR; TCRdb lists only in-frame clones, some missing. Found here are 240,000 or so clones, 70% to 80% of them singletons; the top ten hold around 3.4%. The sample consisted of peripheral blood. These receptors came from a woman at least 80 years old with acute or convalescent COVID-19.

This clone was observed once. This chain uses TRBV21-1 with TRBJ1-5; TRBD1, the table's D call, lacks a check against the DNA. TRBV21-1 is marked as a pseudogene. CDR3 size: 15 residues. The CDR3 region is CASSPRDRVSQPQHF. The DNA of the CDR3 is TGTGCCAGCAGCCCTCGCGACAGGGTAAGTCAGCCCCAGCATTTT.

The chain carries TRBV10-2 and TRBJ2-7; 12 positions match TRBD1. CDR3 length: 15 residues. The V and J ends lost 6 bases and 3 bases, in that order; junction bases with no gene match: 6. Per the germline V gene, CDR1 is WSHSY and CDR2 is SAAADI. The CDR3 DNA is TGCGCCAGCAGCCCGGGACAGGGGGCGAACTACGAGCAGTACTTC. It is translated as CASSPGQGANYEQYF.

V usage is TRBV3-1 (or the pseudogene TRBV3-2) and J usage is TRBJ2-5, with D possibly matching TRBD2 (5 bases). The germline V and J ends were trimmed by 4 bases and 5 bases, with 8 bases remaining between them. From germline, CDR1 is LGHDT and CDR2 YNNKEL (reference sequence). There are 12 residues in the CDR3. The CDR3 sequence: CASSPSTETQYF. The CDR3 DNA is TGTGCCAGCAGCCCTAGCACCGAGACCCAGTACTTC.

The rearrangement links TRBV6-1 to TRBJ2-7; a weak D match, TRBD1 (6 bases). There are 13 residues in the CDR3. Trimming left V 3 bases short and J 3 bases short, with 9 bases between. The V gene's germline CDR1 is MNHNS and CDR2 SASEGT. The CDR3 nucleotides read TGTGCCAGCAGTGAGCAGACAGGCTACGAGCAGTACTTC. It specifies CASSEQTGYEQYF.

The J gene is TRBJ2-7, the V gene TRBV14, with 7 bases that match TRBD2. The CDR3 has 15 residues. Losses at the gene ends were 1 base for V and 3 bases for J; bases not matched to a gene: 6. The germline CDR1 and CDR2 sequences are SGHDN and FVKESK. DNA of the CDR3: TGTGCCAGCAGCCAAGGTCTAGCGGAGATCTACGAGCAGTACTTC. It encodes CASSQGLAEIYEQYF. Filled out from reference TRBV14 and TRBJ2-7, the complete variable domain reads EAGVTQFPSHSVIEKGQTVTLRCDPISGHDNLYWYRRVMGKEIKFLLHFVKESKQDESGMPNNRFLAERTGGTYSTLKVQPAELEDSGVYFCASSQGLAEIYEQYFGPGTRLTVT.

In DNA, the CDR3 is TGTGCCAGCTCACCATCGGGACACAACACTGAAGCTTTCTTT. It encodes CASSPSGHNTEAFF. The chain is built from TRBV18 and TRBJ1-1, with a possible D match to TRBD1 (6 bases). Deletions cut 2 bases from V and 2 bases from J, with 9 bases between. The CDR3 extends over 14 amino acids. Germline-derived CDR1 and CDR2 are KGHSH and LQKENI.

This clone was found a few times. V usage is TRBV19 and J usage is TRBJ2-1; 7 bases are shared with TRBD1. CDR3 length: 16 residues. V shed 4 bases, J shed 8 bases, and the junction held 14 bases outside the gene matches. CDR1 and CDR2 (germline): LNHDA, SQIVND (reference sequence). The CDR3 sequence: CASSNRGKVSEDEQFF. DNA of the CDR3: TGTGCCAGTAGTAACAGGGGAAAAGTAAGCGAGGATGAGCAGTTCTTC.

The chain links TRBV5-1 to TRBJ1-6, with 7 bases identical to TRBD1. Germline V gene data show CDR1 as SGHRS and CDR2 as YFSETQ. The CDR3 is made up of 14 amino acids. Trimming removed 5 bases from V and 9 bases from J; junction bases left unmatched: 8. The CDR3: CASSIGQGGSPLHF. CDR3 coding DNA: TGCGCCAGCAGTATAGGGCAGGGGGGTTCACCCCTCCACTTT.

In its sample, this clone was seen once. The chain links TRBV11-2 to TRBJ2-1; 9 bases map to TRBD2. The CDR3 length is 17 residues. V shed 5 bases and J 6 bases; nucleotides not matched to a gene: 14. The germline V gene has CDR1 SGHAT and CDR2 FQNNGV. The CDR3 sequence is CASSQRLGGRALNEQFF. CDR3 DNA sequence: TGTGCCAGCAGCCAAAGACTTGGCGGGAGGGCTCTCAATGAGCAGTTCTTC.

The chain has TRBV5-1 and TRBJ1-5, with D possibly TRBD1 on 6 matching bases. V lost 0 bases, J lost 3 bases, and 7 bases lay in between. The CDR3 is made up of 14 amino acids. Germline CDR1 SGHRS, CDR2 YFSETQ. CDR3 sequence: CASSLAGVNQPQHF. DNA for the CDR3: TGCGCCAGCAGCTTGGCAGGGGTCAATCAGCCCCAGCATTTT.

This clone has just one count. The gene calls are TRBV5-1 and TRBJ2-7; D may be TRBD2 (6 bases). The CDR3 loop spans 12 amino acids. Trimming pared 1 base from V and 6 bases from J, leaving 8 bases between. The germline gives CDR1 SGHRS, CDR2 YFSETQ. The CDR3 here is CASSLSEGEQYF. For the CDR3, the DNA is TGCGCCAGCAGCTTGTCGGAGGGCGAGCAGTACTTC. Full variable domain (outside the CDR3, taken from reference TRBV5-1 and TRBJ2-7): KAGVTQTPRYLIKTRGQQVTLSCSPISGHRSVSWYQQTPGQGLQFLFEYFSETQRNKGNFPGRFSGRQFSNSRSEMNVSTLELGDSALYLCASSLSEGEQYFGPGTRLTVT.

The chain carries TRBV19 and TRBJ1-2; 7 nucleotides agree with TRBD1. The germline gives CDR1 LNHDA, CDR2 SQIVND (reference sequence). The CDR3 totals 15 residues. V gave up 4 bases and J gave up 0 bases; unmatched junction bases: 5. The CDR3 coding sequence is TGTGCCAGTAGTAGCAGACAGGGACCTAACTATGGCTACACCTTC. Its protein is CASSSRQGPNYGYTF. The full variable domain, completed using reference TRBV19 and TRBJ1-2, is DGGITQSPKYLFRKEGQNVTLSCEQNLNHDAMYWYRQDPGQGLRLIYYSQIVNDFQKGDIAEGYSVSREKKESFPLTVTSAQKNPTAFYLCASSSRQGPNYGYTFGSGTRLTVV.